This passage covers 30 T cell receptor beta chains from one sample sequenced in a study of CD4+ T cells in melanoma. Data came from immunoSEQ multiplex PCR; TCRdb stores just in-frame clones and leaves some out. The sample has under 10,000 clones; about 73% are singletons. Sequenced material: tumor tissue. The receptors were gathered from a human donor with melanoma.

This rearrangement joins TRBV15 to TRBJ1-1, with a tentative D call TRBD1 (5 bases). Germline CDR1 is LNHNV and CDR2 is YYDKDF (reference sequence). There are 14 residues in the CDR3. The V gene lost 2 bases and the J gene lost 1 base, with 8 bases spanning the gap. The CDR3 nucleotides read TGTGCCACCAGCAGACACCAGGGGAACACTGAAGCTTTCTTT. It specifies CATSRHQGNTEAFF.

The V gene is TRBV10-3, the J gene TRBJ1-6, with D perhaps matching TRBD1 (5 bases). The CDR3 is made up of 14 amino acids. Trimming took 9 bases from V and 11 from J, leaving 20 bases between them. Germline V lookup: CDR1 ENHRY, CDR2 SYGVKD. This CDR3 is CAIAGGADGTPLHF. Here the CDR3 DNA reads TGTGCCATTGCTGGCGGGGCCGACGGGACACCCCTCCACTTT.

This clone has only a few counts. The chain has TRBV29-1 and TRBJ1-4; D unresolved. The length of the CDR3 is 12 residues. Per germline, CDR1 SQVTM and CDR2 ANQGSEA. The ends were cut back, 6 bases at V and 5 bases at J, with 10 bases in the middle. The CDR3 DNA follows: TGCAGCGTGGCCTGGAGCAATGAAAAACTGTTTTTT. Its translation: CSVAWSNEKLFF.

CDR3 amino acids: CASSLSQPAYYGYTF. The CDR3 bases are TGTGCCAGCAGCTTAAGTCAGCCAGCTTACTATGGCTACACCTTC. This sequence joins TRBV7-8 and TRBJ1-2; D not resolved. The V gene's germline CDR1 is SGHVS and CDR2 FQNEAQ. The ends were cut back, 2 bases at V and 3 bases at J, with 13 bases in the middle. The CDR3 loop spans 15 amino acids.

The chain is built from TRBV7-8 and TRBJ1-1; D is ambiguous. V dropped 5 bases and J dropped 3 bases, with 16 bases sitting between them. CDR3 length equals 15 residues. CDR1 is SGHVS, CDR2 FQNEAQ, per germline. The DNA of the CDR3 is TGTGCCAGCAGCCCGGGCGAGGTGCGAGACACTGAAGCTTTCTTT. Encoded protein: CASSPGEVRDTEAFF.

The V gene is TRBV25-1, the J gene TRBJ2-5; D may be TRBD2 (5 bases). This CDR3 has 13 residues. Germline V gene data show CDR1 as MGHDK and CDR2 as SYGVNS. Trimming took off 8 bases at V and 5 bases at J, with 15 bases between the two ends. CDR3 amino acids: CASGGPTGETQYF. The CDR3 bases are TGTGCCAGCGGCGGCCCTACGGGGGAGACCCAGTACTTC.

By share of the sample, this clone is large. This chain joins TRBV2 and TRBJ1-2; D call uncertain. With 10 bases removed from V and 2 bases from J, the gap between germline ends came to 29 bases. CDR1 is SNHLY, CDR2 FYNNEI, per germline. CDR3 length: 18 residues. For the CDR3, the DNA is TGTGCCATCTCCCGTCGTGAAACCCTGGAAGTAGCGAACTATGGCTACACCTTC. Protein product: CAISRRETLEVANYGYTF.

The chain recombines TRBV10-2 with TRBJ2-1, with TRBD1 matching 8 bases. The CDR3 covers 16 residues. J was trimmed by 3 bases and V by 4 bases; bases with no gene match: 8. Germline V gene data show CDR1 as WSHSY and CDR2 as SAAADI. This CDR3 reads CASSGTGTGYYNEQFF. In nucleotides, the CDR3 is TGCGCCAGCAGTGGGACCGGGACAGGTTACTACAATGAGCAGTTCTTC.

V and J are TRBV5-1 and TRBJ1-2; D call uncertain. CDR1 is SGHRS and CDR2 is YFSETQ in the germline V gene. This CDR3 comprises 15 residues. Trimming shortened V by 4 bases and J by 0 bases, and 13 bases separated the two germline ends. CDR3 sequence reads: CASSTPDGTNYGYTF. In nucleotides, the CDR3 is TGCGCCAGCAGCACCCCGGACGGGACTAACTATGGCTACACCTTC.

J is TRBJ2-3 and V is TRBV6-6, with D maybe TRBD1 (5 bases). V was cut by 7 bases and J by 2 bases, with 13 bases left in between. The CDR3 sequence is 14 residues long. From germline, CDR1 is MNHNY and CDR2 SVGAGI (reference sequence). DNA for the CDR3: TGTGCCAGCACCAGAGACAGTGCCACAGATACGCAGTATTTT. Translating gives CASTRDSATDTQYF.

As for this clone: The same CDR3 is also encoded by other DNA sequences in this sample. This chain joins TRBV5-1 and TRBJ1-3, with D perhaps TRBD1 (6 bases). The CDR3 spans 14 residues. Trimming stripped 2 bases from V and 1 base from J, with 7 bases between. The germline gives CDR1 SGHRS, CDR2 YFSETQ. CDR3 in DNA: TGCGCCAGCAGCTTACAGGGATCTGGAAACACCATATATTTT. It yields the protein CASSLQGSGNTIYF.

In regard to this clone: Its ends do not fully match the called genes, so a read error is possible. CDR3 coding DNA: TGTGCCTGGAGCCTAGGACCCGGGGGGAACGCTGAAGCTTTCTTT. It encodes CAWSLGPGGNAEAFF. This chain connects TRBV30 to TRBJ1-1; D possibly corresponds to TRBD1 (5 bases). Germline CDR1 reads GTSNPN; CDR2 reads SVGIG (reference sequence). The CDR3 contains 15 residues.

This clone has only a few counts. As DNA, the CDR3 is TGTGCCAGCAGCGTGGCGACAGGGACCTCTGGAAACACCATATATTTT. Translated: CASSVATGTSGNTIYF. The J gene is TRBJ1-3, the V gene TRBV9, with 7 bases fitting TRBD1. This CDR3 is built from 16 residues. With 2 bases clipped from V and 0 bases from J, the junction kept 5 bases outside the gene matches. The germline gives CDR1 SGDLS, CDR2 YYNGEE.

This clone has a single count. This chain connects TRBV7-9 to TRBJ1-3, with no clear D. V gave up 11 bases and J gave up 3 bases, with 8 bases separating them. The germline V gene has CDR1 SEHNR and CDR2 FQNEAQ (reference sequence). The CDR3 totals 11 residues. The CDR3 DNA sequence: TGTGCCGCTCCATTTGGAAACACCATATATTTT. This encodes CAAPFGNTIYF.

This clone was seen a single time. CDR3 bases: TGTGCCAGCAGTGAAGGGAGCCAACCCCCCCCAGATACGCAGTATTTT. This encodes CASSEGSQPPPDTQYF. The chain combines TRBV6-1 with TRBJ2-3; D unclear. Between the trimmed V and J ends, which lost 1 base and 4 bases, there was a span of 15 bases. This CDR3 spans 16 amino acids. From germline, CDR1 is MNHNS and CDR2 SASEGT.

J is TRBJ2-1 and V is TRBV9; 11 bases agree with TRBD2. CDR1 SGDLS and CDR2 YYNGEE come from the germline V gene. The CDR3 extends over 15 amino acids. The junction had 2 bases not matched to a gene; V was cut back by 3 bases and J by 3 bases. CDR3 in amino acids: CASSGGLAGYNEQFF. The CDR3 DNA follows: TGTGCCAGCAGCGGAGGACTAGCGGGCTACAATGAGCAGTTCTTC.

This clone was picked up one time. The gene calls are TRBV5-1 and TRBJ2-7, with D possibly TRBD2 on 6 matching bases. Germline CDR1 and CDR2: SGHRS and YFSETQ. This CDR3 region has 15 residues. With 2 bases removed from V and 0 bases from J, the gap between germline ends came to 12 bases. CDR3 sequence (DNA): TGCGCCAGCAGCTTAAACGGGGGTAGCTCCTACGAGCAGTACTTC. Its protein product is CASSLNGGSSYEQYF. The full variable domain, its missing parts supplied by reference TRBV5-1 and TRBJ2-7, is KAGVTQTPRYLIKTRGQQVTLSCSPISGHRSVSWYQQTPGQGLQFLFEYFSETQRNKGNFPGRFSGRQFSNSRSEMNVSTLELGDSALYLCASSLNGGSSYEQYFGPGTRLTVT.

V usage is TRBV5-1 and J usage is TRBJ2-1, with TRBD2 matching over 8 bases. J lost 9 bases, V lost 4 bases, and 3 bases had no gene match. The CDR3 is made up of 12 amino acids. The germline V gene encodes CDR1 SGHRS and CDR2 YFSETQ. CDR3 amino acids: CASSPLAGEQFF. The CDR3 DNA sequence: TGCGCCAGCAGCCCTCTAGCGGGTGAGCAGTTCTTC.

The rearrangement links TRBV6-6 to TRBJ2-7; TRBD2 is a possible D gene (5 bases). Between the trimmed V and J ends, which lost 8 bases and 3 bases, there was a span of 8 bases. This CDR3 comprises 11 residues. Germline V gene sequence: CDR1 MNHNY, CDR2 SVGAGI (reference sequence). CDR3 in DNA: TGTGCCAGCGGTGGACTCTACGAGCAGTACTTC. Amino acid sequence: CASGGLYEQYF.

This chain joins TRBV7-8 and TRBJ1-1; TRBD1 is a possible D gene (6 bases). The CDR3 contains 14 residues. Germline assignment: CDR1 SGHVS and CDR2 FQNEAQ. V lost 6 bases to trimming and J lost 2 bases, with 13 bases between them. The CDR3 coding sequence is TGTGCCAGCAGTATAGGGGGTTTCAACACTGAAGCTTTCTTT. It yields the protein CASSIGGFNTEAFF.

The J gene is TRBJ1-5, the V gene TRBV19; D is unclear. In germline, CDR1 is LNHDA, CDR2 SQIVND (reference sequence). Trimming removed 8 bases from V and 4 bases from J, with 12 bases in between. The CDR3 totals 13 residues. CDR3 residues: CASETRMNQPQHF. The CDR3 DNA is TGTGCCAGTGAGACAAGAATGAATCAGCCCCAGCATTTT. Looking up the rest from reference TRBV19 and TRBJ1-5 gives the full variable domain: DGGITQSPKYLFRKEGQNVTLSCEQNLNHDAMYWYRQDPGQGLRLIYYSQIVNDFQKGDIAEGYSVSREKKESFPLTVTSAQKNPTAFYLCASETRMNQPQHFGDGTRLSIL.

Within the sample, this clone is large. V and J are TRBV7-9 and TRBJ2-7; no firm D call. CDR3 length: 13 amino acids. CDR1 and CDR2 (germline): SEHNR, FQNEAQ (reference sequence). The V gene lost 5 bases and the J gene lost 2 bases, with 10 bases spanning the gap. CDR3 residues: CASSTGPTYEQYF. DNA of the CDR3: TGTGCCAGCAGCACCGGACCAACCTACGAGCAGTACTTC.

This sequence joins TRBV7-9 and TRBJ1-1; D perhaps matches TRBD1 (6 bases). The V end was cut by 4 bases, the J end by 1 base, with 7 bases between. CDR1 and CDR2 from the germline V gene are SEHNR and FQNEAQ (reference sequence). The CDR3 sequence is 13 residues long. The CDR3 sequence: CASSSGQNTEAFF. The CDR3 nucleotides are TGTGCCAGCAGCTCGGGACAGAACACTGAAGCTTTCTTT. The variable domain in full, with the rest retrieved from reference TRBV7-9 and TRBJ1-1, is DTGVSQNPRHKITKRGQNVTFRCDPISEHNRLYWYRQTLGQGPEFLTYFQNEAQLEKSRLLSDRFSAERPKGSFSTLEIQRTEQGDSAMYLCASSSGQNTEAFFGQGTRLTVV.

This clone was counted a few times. The chain joins TRBV6-1 to TRBJ1-2, with a weak D call TRBD1 (6 bases). Germline assignment: CDR1 MNHNS and CDR2 SASEGT. V lost 7 bases and J 13 bases, leaving 25 bases between the germline ends. CDR3 size: 14 residues. In nucleotides, the CDR3 is TGTGCCAGCACTGCAAGCCAGGGGAACCATCGGCTCACCTTC. Residues: CASTASQGNHRLTF.

V gene TRBV5-6 combines with J gene TRBJ1-2; D gene unclear. V lost 7 bases, J lost 3 bases, and 16 bases lay in between. CDR3 length: 14 residues. Germline CDR1 reads SGHDT; CDR2 reads YYEEEE. Here the CDR3 DNA reads TGTGCCAGCCAGCTTGGTTTAGGGCACTATGGCTACACCTTC. Translation gives CASQLGLGHYGYTF.

This clone was picked up a small number of times. This chain links TRBV5-4 with TRBJ2-2; 7 bases fit TRBD1. This CDR3 has 15 residues. Per germline, CDR1 SGHNT and CDR2 YYREEE (reference sequence). With V trimmed by 4 bases and J by 2 bases, 5 bases remained unmatched. The CDR3 spells CASSTNRGNTGELFF. The CDR3 DNA follows: TGTGCCAGCAGCACGAACAGGGGAAACACCGGGGAGCTGTTTTTT.

This chain uses TRBV7-8 with TRBJ1-2, with a weak D call TRBD1 (5 bases). The germline V gene encodes CDR1 SGHVS and CDR2 FQNEAQ. Trimming removed 5 bases from V and 2 bases from J, with 9 bases in between. This CDR3 comprises 13 residues. In DNA, the CDR3 is TGTGCCAGCAGCGCACAGGTGAACTATGGCTACACCTTC. It codes for CASSAQVNYGYTF. Full variable domain (remainder filled in from reference TRBV7-8 and TRBJ1-2): GAGVSQSPRYKVAKRGQDVALRCDPISGHVSLFWYQQALGQGPEFLTYFQNEAQLDKSGLPSDRFFAERPEGSVSTLKIQRTQQEDSAVYLCASSAQVNYGYTFGSGTRLTVV.

The J gene is TRBJ1-1, the V gene TRBV9; no definite D call. V gave up 2 bases and J gave up 5 bases, with 10 bases separating them. The germline V gene encodes CDR1 SGDLS and CDR2 YYNGEE. CDR3 size: 13 residues. The CDR3 DNA is TGTGCCAGCAGCGTGGGATTGTTGACTGAAGCTTTCTTT. This gives the protein CASSVGLLTEAFF.

This chain uses TRBV5-1 with TRBJ1-4; D call uncertain. CDR1 SGHRS and CDR2 YFSETQ come from the germline V gene. V dropped 4 bases and J dropped 4 bases, with 14 bases sitting between them. The CDR3 has 15 amino acids. Written as DNA, the CDR3 is TGCGCCAGCAGCCCAGAAGGAGTTGTTAATGAAAAACTGTTTTTT. This translates into CASSPEGVVNEKLFF.

This clone was detected only once. This rearrangement joins TRBV6-1 to TRBJ2-7; no reliable D call. Germline assignment: CDR1 MNHNS and CDR2 SASEGT. This CDR3 contains 14 residues. Trimming removed 0 bases at V and 2 bases at J, with 8 bases between. DNA for the CDR3: TGTGCCAGCAGTGAAGCTTGGGTCGCCTACGAGCAGTACTTC. It translates to CASSEAWVAYEQYF.